This T cell receptor beta chain emerged from a study of Graves' ophthalmopathy and Graves' hyperthyroidism. General study results and limits: The model's prediction of ophthalmopathy progression had approximately 68% sensitivity and around 72% specificity.

In donors with ophthalmopathy, activity was moderate-to-severe, with CAS ≥3, NOSPECS ≥4 and duration under 3 months. Patients with other autoimmune diseases, uncontrolled infections, pregnancy or lactation were excluded. PBMCs were isolated from a 10 ml sample of fresh peripheral blood. TCR beta CDR3 regions were amplified from RNA transcripts. Scientists carried out first-round RT-PCR using HTBI primers and then a second-round multiplex PCR. TCRdb reprocessed the multiplex PCR reads with MiXCR, giving one entry per CDR3 protein. The sample lists around 660,000 distinct CDR3 sequences, just over 40% occurring once. Between the trimmed V and J ends, which lost 2 bases and 0 bases, there was a span of 10 bases. The CDR3 contains 15 residues. CDR1 and CDR2 (germline): LNHNV, YYDKDF (reference sequence). This clonotype was seen a handful of times. As yet, its antigen is unknown.

Sequenced input: peripheral blood. The receptor was isolated from an adult man with Graves' ophthalmopathy. The V gene is TRBV15, the J gene TRBJ2-5; D possibly corresponds to TRBD1 (6 bases). DNA for the CDR3: TGTGCCACCAGCAGATCCACAGGGAACCAAGAGACCCAGTACTTC. Its translation: CATSRSTGNQETQYF.